These 5 T cell receptor beta chains were all obtained from the same sample, sequenced in a study of T cell repertoires in cytomegalovirus infection. Via MiXCR, TCRdb re-called the reads, giving one row per CDR3 protein. Of approximately 500,000 distinct CDR3 sequences listed, approximately 10% are singletons. Sample: PBMCs. Source of these receptors: a human donor in good health (CMV status not recorded). Some clones in this sample may be carry-over from other donors' samples.

Ten or more counts support this clonotype. V gene TRBV6-6 combines with J gene TRBJ2-5; 9 nucleotides match TRBD2. Trimming at V came to 5 bases and at J to 7 bases, leaving 20 bases not matched to a gene. Germline V gene sequence: CDR1 MNHNY, CDR2 SVGAGI (reference sequence). This CDR3 contains 18 residues. The CDR3 is CASSPPARGREGVGTQYF. The CDR3 DNA sequence: TGTGCCAGCAGTCCTCCGGCCCGGGGGCGGGAGGGCGTTGGGACCCAGTACTTC.

Note on this clonotype: A much larger clone sits a single nucleotide away, making a read error possible. The V call is TRBV7-6, the J call TRBJ1-4; D remains ambiguous. The CDR3 is made up of 14 amino acids. V was cut by 6 bases and J by 6 bases, with 14 bases left in between. Germline CDR1 and CDR2: SGHVS and FNYEAQ. The CDR3 DNA sequence: TGTGCCAGCAGTCGAACAGTGGGCCATGAAAAACTGTTTTTT. Its translation: CASSRTVGHEKLFF.

This clonotype was picked up many times. The CDR3 DNA is TGTGCCAGCAGCGGGGACAGGGAGGATGAGCAGTTCTTC. Its translation is CASSGDREDEQFF. The rearrangement links TRBV5-4 to TRBJ2-1, with 9 bases that match TRBD1. There are 13 residues in the CDR3. V lost 4 bases, J lost 8 bases, and 4 bases stayed unmatched. CDR1 and CDR2 (germline): SGHNT, YYREEE (reference sequence).

This clonotype showed up just a few times. This sequence joins TRBV5-1 and TRBJ2-1; D is perhaps TRBD1 or TRBD2 (5 bases each). The CDR3 extends over 17 amino acids. Trimming left V 4 bases short and J 1 base short, with 18 bases between. The germline V gene has CDR1 SGHRS and CDR2 YFSETQ. The CDR3 DNA is TGCGCCAGCAGCCTAGACACCGGGGCTCCATCCTACAATGAGCAGTTCTTC. Translated: CASSLDTGAPSYNEQFF.

This clonotype was recorded at least ten times. The genes are TRBV18 and TRBJ2-7, with TRBD2 matching 10 bases. Looked up from germline, CDR1 is KGHSH and CDR2 is LQKENI. V lost 5 bases, J lost 1 base, and 2 bases stayed unmatched. The CDR3 consists of 14 residues. The CDR3 sequence is CASSIAGGSYEQYF. CDR3 in DNA: TGTGCCAGCTCAATAGCGGGAGGTTCCTACGAGCAGTACTTC.